This T cell receptor (beta chain) was retrieved from a study of STAT3 mutations in large granular lymphocyte leukemia. Overall study results and limits: Every T-cell large granular lymphocyte leukemia patient had at least one immunodominant TCR beta clonotype.

Trimming removed 1 base at V and 3 bases at J, with 15 bases between. This CDR3 has 16 residues. From germline, CDR1 is MDHEN and CDR2 SYDVKM. The method was immunoSEQ multiplex PCR; TCRdb's version includes in-frame clones alone and lacks a portion of them. The table records about 5,000 clones, about 45% of them present only once. Note on this clone: What it recognizes is unknown.

The TCR comes from a woman in her 70s with T-cell large granular lymphocyte leukemia. Some clones in this sample may be carry-over from other donors' samples. This sequence joins TRBV28 and TRBJ1-2, with D possibly being TRBD1 (6 bases). The sequenced material came from peripheral blood mononuclear cells. The CDR3 DNA follows: TGTGCCAGCAGTTTATTGACGGGGGGGCGCGACTATGGCTACACCTTC. Encoded protein: CASSLLTGGRDYGYTF.